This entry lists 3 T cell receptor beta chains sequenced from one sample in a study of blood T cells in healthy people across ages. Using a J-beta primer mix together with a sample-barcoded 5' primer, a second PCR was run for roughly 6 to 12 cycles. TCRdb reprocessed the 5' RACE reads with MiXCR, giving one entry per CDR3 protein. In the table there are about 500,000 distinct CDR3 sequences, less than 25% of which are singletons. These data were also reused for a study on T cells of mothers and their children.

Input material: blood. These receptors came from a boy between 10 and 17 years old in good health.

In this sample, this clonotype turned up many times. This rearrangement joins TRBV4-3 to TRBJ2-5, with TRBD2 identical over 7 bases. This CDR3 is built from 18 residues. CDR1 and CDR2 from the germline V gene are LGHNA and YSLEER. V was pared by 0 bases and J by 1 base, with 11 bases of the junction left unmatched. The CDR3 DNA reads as TGCGCCAGCAGCCAAGATGGTTCAGCAGGCGGGGGCCAAGAGACCCAGTACTTC. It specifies CASSQDGSAGGGQETQYF.

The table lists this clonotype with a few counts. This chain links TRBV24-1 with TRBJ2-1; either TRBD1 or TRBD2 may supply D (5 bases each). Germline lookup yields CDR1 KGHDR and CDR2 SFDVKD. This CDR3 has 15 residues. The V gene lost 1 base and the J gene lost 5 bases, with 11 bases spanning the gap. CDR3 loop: CATSDFRDANNEQFF. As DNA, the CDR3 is TGTGCCACCAGTGATTTCCGGGACGCTAACAATGAGCAGTTCTTC.

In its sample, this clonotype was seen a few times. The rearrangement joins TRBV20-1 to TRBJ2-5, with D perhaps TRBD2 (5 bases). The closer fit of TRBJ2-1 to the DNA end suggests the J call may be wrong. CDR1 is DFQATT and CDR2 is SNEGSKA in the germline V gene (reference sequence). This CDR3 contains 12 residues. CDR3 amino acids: CSSAGGWNEQFF. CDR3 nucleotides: TGCAGCTCCGCAGGAGGATGGAATGAGCAGTTCTTC.